This T cell receptor (beta chain) derives from a study of T cell repertoires in cytomegalovirus infection. Study-level background: Shared public TCR beta signatures pointed to both CMV infection and a matching HLA type.

The germline V gene has CDR1 SGHNT and CDR2 YYREEE (reference sequence). The CDR3 sequence is 16 residues long. Trimming took 4 bases from V and 0 from J; bases not matched to a gene: 6. There are a few counts of this clonotype. TCRdb fed the reads into MiXCR, producing one record per CDR3 protein. The data show around 300,000 distinct CDR3 sequences, roughly 23% seen once. This sequence was found in a human donor in good health (CMV status not recorded). Some clones in this sample may be carry-over from other donors' samples. Sample: PBMCs. V and J are TRBV5-4 and TRBJ2-2; the match to TRBD1 covers 7 bases. The CDR3 loop reads CASSPRDSPNTGELFF. The CDR3, as DNA: TGTGCCAGCAGCCCAAGGGACAGCCCGAACACCGGGGAGCTGTTTTTT.